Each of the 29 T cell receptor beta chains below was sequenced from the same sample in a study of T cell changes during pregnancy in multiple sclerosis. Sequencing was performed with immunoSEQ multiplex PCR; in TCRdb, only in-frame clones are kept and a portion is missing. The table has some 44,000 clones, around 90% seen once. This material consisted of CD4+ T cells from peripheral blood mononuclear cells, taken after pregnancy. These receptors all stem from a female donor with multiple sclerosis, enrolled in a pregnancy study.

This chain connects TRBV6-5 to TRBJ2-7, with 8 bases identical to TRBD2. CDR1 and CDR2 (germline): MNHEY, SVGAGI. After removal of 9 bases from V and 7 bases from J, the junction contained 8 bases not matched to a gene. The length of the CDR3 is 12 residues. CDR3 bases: TGTGCCAGAAGGCGGGGGGCGGGTGAGCAGTACTTC. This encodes CARRRGAGEQYF.

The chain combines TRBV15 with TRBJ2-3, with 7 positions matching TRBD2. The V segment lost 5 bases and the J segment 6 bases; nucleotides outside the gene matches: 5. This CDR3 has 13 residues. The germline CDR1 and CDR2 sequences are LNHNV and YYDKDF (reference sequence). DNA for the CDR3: TGTGCCACCAGCGTTGGGGAGGGGGATACGCAGTATTTT. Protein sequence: CATSVGEGDTQYF. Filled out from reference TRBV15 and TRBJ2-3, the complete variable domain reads DAMVIQNPRYQVTQFGKPVTLSCSQTLNHNVMYWYQQKSSQAPKLLFHYYDKDFNNEADTPDNFQSRRPNTSFCFLDIRSPGLGDTAMYLCATSVGEGDTQYFGPGTRLTVL.

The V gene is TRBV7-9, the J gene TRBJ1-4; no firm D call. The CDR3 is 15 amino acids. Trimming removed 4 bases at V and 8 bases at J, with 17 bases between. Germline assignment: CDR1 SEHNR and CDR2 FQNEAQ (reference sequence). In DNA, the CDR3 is TGTGCCAGCAGCTCAATCCGACTAGGTGGCGAAAAACTGTTTTTT. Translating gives CASSSIRLGGEKLFF.

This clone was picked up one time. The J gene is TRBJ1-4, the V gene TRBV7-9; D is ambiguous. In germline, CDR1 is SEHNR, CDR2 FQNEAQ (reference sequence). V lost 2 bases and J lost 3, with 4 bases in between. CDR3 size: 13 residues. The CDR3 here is CASSLRANEKLFF. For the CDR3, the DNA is TGTGCCAGCAGCTTAAGAGCTAATGAAAAACTGTTTTTT.

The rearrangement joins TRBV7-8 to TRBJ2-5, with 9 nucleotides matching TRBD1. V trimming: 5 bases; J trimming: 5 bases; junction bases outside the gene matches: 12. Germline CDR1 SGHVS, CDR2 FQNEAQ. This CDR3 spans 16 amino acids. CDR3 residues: CASSTYHRGLWETQYF. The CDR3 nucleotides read TGTGCCAGCAGCACCTACCACAGGGGGCTATGGGAGACCCAGTACTTC.

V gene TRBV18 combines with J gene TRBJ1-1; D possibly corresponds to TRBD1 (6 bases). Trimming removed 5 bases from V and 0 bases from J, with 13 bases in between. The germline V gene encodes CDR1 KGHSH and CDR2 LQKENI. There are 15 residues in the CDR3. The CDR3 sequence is CASSKARGLNTEAFF. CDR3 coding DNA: TGTGCCAGCTCAAAAGCCAGGGGTTTGAACACTGAAGCTTTCTTT. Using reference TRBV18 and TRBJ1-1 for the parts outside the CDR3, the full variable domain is NAGVMQNPRHLVRRRGQEARLRCSPMKGHSHVYWYRQLPEEGLKFMVYLQKENIIDESGMPKERFSAEFPKEGPSILRIQQVVRGDSAAYFCASSKARGLNTEAFFGQGTRLTVV.

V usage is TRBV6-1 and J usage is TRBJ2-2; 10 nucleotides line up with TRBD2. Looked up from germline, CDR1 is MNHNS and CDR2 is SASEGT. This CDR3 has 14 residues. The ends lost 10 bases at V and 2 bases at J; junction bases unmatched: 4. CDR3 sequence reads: CATRTSGNTGELFF. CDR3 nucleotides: TGTGCCACCCGGACTAGCGGTAACACCGGGGAGCTGTTTTTT.

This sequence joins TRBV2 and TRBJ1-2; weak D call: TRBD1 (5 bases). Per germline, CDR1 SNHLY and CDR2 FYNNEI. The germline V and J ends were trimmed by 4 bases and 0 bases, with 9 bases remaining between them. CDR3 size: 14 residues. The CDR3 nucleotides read TGTGCCAGCAGTGTGACAGAAGCTAACTATGGCTACACCTTC. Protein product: CASSVTEANYGYTF.

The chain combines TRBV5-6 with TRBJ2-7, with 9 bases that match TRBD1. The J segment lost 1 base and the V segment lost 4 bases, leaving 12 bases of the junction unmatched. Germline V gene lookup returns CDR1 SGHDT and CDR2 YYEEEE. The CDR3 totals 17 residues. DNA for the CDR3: TGTGCCAGCAGCCCTCGCATGGACAGGGGTTTTTCCTACGAGCAGTACTTC. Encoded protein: CASSPRMDRGFSYEQYF.

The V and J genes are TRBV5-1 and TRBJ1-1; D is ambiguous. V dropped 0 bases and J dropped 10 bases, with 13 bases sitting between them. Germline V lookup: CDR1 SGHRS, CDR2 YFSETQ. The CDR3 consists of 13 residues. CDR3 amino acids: CASSLEAEVGAFF. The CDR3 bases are TGCGCCAGCAGCTTGGAAGCGGAAGTGGGAGCTTTCTTT.

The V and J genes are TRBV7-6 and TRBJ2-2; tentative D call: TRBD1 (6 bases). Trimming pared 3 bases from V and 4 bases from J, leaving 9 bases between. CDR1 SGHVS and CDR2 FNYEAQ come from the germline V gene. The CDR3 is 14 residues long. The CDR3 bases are TGTGCCAGCAGCTTCAGGGGCGGCACCGGGGAGCTGTTTTTT. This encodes CASSFRGGTGELFF. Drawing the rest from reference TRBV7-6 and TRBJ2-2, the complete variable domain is GAGVSQSPRYKVTKRGQDVALRCDPISGHVSLYWYRQALGQGPEFLTYFNYEAQQDKSGLPNDRFSAERPEGSISTLTIQRTEQRDSAMYRCASSFRGGTGELFFGEGSRLTVL.

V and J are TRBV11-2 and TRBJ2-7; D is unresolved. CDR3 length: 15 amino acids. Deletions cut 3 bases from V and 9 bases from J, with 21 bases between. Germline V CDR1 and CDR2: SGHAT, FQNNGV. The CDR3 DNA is TGTGCCAGCAGCTTTTGGTGGCTGGTACCGAGGAGGCAGTACTTC. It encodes CASSFWWLVPRRQYF.

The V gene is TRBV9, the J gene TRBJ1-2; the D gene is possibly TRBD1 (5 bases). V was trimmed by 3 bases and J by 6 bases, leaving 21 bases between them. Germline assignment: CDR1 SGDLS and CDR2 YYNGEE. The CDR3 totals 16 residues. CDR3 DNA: TGTGCCAGCAGCGCCCACCTGGAGGCCGCGGGGGATGGCTACACCTTC. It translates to CASSAHLEAAGDGYTF. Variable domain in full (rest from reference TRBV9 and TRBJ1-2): DSGVTQTPKHLITATGQRVTLRCSPRSGDLSVYWYQQSLDQGLQFLIQYYNGEERAKGNILERFSAQQFPDLHSELNLSSLELGDSALYFCASSAHLEAAGDGYTFGSGTRLTVV.

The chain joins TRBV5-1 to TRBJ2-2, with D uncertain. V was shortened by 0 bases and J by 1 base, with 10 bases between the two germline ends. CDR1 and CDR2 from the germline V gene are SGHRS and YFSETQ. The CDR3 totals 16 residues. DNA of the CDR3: TGCGCCAGCAGCTTGGCTGTGGCGGTGAACACCGGGGAGCTGTTTTTT. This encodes CASSLAVAVNTGELFF.

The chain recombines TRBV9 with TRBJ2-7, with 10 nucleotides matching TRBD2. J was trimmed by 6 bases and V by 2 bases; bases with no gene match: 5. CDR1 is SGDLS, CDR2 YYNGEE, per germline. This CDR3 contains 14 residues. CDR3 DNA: TGTGCCAGCAGCGTTCCTAGCGGGGGAGGCGAGCAGTACTTC. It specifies CASSVPSGGGEQYF.

The DNA of the CDR3 is TGCGCCAGCAGCTTAAGGGGGATGTGGGACACTGAAGCTTTCTTT. It translates to CASSLRGMWDTEAFF. The V call is TRBV5-1, the J call TRBJ1-1, with a tentative D call TRBD1 (6 bases). V lost 2 bases and J 3 bases, leaving 14 bases between the germline ends. Germline V gives CDR1 SGHRS, CDR2 YFSETQ. The CDR3 runs to 15 residues.

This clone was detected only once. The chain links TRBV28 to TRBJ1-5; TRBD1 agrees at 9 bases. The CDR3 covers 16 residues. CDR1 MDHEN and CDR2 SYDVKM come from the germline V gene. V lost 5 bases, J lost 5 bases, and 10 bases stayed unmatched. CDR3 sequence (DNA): TGTGCCAGCAGTGGGGGACAGGGTCGAACTTATCAGCCCCAGCATTTT. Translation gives CASSGGQGRTYQPQHF. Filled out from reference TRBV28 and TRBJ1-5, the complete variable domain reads DVKVTQSSRYLVKRTGEKVFLECVQDMDHENMFWYRQDPGLGLRLIYFSYDVKMKEKGDIPEGYSVSREKKERFSLILESASTNQTSMYLCASSGGQGRTYQPQHFGDGTRLSIL.

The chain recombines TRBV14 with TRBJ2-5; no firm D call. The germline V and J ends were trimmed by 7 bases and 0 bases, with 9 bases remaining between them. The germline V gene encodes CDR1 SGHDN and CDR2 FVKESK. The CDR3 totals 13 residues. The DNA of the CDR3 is TGTGCCAGCAACAACGGGTACCAAGAGACCCAGTACTTC. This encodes CASNNGYQETQYF. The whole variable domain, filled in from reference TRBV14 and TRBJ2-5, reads EAGVTQFPSHSVIEKGQTVTLRCDPISGHDNLYWYRRVMGKEIKFLLHFVKESKQDESGMPNNRFLAERTGGTYSTLKVQPAELEDSGVYFCASNNGYQETQYFGPGTRLLVL.

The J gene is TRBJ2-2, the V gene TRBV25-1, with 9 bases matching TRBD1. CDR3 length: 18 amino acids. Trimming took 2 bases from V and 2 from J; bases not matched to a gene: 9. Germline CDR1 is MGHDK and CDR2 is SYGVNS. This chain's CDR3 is CASSETPRDRDNTGELFF. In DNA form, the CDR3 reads TGTGCCAGCAGTGAAACCCCCCGGGACAGGGATAACACCGGGGAGCTGTTTTTT.

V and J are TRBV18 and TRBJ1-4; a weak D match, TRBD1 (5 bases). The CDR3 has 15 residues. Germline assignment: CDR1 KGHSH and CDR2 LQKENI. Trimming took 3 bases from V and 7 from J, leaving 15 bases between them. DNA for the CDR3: TGTGCCAGCTCACCCACGGGCTCCGGGGGTGAAAAACTGTTTTTT. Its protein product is CASSPTGSGGEKLFF.

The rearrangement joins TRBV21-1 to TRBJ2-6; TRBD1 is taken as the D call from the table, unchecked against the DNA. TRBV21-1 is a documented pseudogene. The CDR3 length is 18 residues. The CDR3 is CASSIPEQGDSGANVLTF. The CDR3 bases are TGTGCCAGCAGCATTCCGGAACAGGGGGATTCTGGGGCCAACGTCCTGACTTTC.

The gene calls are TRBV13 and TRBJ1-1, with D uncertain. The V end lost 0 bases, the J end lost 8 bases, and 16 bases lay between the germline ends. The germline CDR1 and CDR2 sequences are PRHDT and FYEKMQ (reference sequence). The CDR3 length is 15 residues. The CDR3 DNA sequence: TGTGCCAGCAGCTTAGGGGCAGGTCGATCTCTAGAAGCTTTCTTT. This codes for CASSLGAGRSLEAFF.

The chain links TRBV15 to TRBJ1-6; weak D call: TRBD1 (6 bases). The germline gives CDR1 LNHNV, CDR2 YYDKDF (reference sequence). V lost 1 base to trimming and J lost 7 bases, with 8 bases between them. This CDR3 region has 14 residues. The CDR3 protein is CATSRAGVNSPLHF. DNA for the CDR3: TGTGCCACCAGCAGAGCAGGGGTGAATTCACCCCTCCACTTT.

In nucleotides, the CDR3 is TGTGCCAGCTCTCTAGCGGGGGGTCGATTCTACGAGCAGTACTTC. Amino acid sequence: CASSLAGGRFYEQYF. This chain joins TRBV18 and TRBJ2-7; 11 bases fit TRBD2. Germline V gene data show CDR1 as KGHSH and CDR2 as LQKENI. The CDR3 has 15 amino acids. Trimming at V came to 6 bases and at J to 3 bases, leaving 7 bases not matched to a gene.

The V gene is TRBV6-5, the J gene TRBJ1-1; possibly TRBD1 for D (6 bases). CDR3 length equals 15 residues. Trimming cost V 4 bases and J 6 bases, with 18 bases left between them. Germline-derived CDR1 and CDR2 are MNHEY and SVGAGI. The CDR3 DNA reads TGTGCCAGCAGTTTTCTGTCAGGGACATTCCCTGAAGCTTTCTTT. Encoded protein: CASSFLSGTFPEAFF.

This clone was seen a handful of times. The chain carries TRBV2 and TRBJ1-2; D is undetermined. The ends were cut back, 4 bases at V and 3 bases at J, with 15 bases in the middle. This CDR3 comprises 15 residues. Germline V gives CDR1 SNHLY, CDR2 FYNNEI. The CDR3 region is CASSAWASSDYGYTF. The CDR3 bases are TGTGCCAGCAGTGCCTGGGCCTCCTCGGACTATGGCTACACCTTC.

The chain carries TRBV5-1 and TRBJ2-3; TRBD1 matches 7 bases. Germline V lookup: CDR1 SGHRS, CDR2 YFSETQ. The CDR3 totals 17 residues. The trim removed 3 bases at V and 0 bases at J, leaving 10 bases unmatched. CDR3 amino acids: CASSYLRQGPSTDTQYF. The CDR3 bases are TGCGCCAGCAGCTACCTACGACAGGGACCAAGCACAGATACGCAGTATTTT. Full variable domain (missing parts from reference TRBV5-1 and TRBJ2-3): KAGVTQTPRYLIKTRGQQVTLSCSPISGHRSVSWYQQTPGQGLQFLFEYFSETQRNKGNFPGRFSGRQFSNSRSEMNVSTLELGDSALYLCASSYLRQGPSTDTQYFGPGTRLTVL.

The CDR3 sequence is CASSSSSYGYTF. The CDR3 region has the DNA TGTGCCAGTAGTTCTTCGAGCTATGGCTACACCTTC. The genes are TRBV19 and TRBJ1-2; D remains ambiguous. Germline CDR1 reads LNHDA; CDR2 reads SQIVND (reference sequence). Trimming cost V 5 bases and J 4 bases, with 8 bases left between them. The CDR3 is made up of 12 amino acids.

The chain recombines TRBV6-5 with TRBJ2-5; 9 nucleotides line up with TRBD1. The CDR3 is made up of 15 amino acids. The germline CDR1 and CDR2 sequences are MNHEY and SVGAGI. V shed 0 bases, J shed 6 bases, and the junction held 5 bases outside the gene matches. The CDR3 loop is CASSYSGQGEKTQYF. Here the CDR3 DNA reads TGTGCCAGCAGTTACTCGGGACAGGGCGAGAAGACCCAGTACTTC.